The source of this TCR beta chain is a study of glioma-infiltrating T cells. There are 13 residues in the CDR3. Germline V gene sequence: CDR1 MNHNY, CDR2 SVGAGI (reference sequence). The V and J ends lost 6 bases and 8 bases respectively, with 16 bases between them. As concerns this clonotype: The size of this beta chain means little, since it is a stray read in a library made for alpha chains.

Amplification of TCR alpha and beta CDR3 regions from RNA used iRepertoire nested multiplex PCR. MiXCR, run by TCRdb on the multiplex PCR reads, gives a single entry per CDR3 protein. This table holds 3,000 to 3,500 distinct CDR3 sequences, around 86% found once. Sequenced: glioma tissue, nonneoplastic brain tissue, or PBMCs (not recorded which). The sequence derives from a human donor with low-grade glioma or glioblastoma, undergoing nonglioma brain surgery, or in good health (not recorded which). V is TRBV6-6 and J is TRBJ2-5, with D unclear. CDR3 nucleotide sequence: TGTGCCAGCAGGAGGACGGGTAATGGAACCCAGTACTTC. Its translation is CASRRTGNGTQYF.